This T cell receptor beta chain was profiled in a study of molecular identifiers for immune sequencing clone quantification. The use of previously described methods and listed TCR primers produced the bulk TCR libraries. Each CDR3 protein is one row after TCRdb ran MiXCR on the PCR reads. The profile shows hundreds of thousands of distinct CDR3 sequences, roughly 27% of them singletons. This clonotype was picked up a small number of times. Its antigen is undetermined. Sorting was used to obtain naive CD8 T cells (CD8+CD4-CCR7+CD45RA+). Study findings and constraints: In CMV-specific effectors, clones above 20 copies held over 98% of molecules; naive, under 1%.

V gave up 5 bases and J gave up 4 bases; unmatched junction bases: 3. This CDR3 is 13 amino acids long. In germline, CDR1 is LNHDA, CDR2 SQIVND (reference sequence). The clonotype originates from a human donor in good health. Some libraries in this study had Jurkat cell RNA spiked in. The chain couples TRBV19 to TRBJ2-3; 7 bases match TRBD1. The sequenced sample consisted of naive CD8+ T cells from blood, with Jurkat cell RNA spiked in. Indicated subset: FACS-sorted CD8+CD4-CCR7+CD45RA+ naive T cells. The CDR3 nucleotides read TGTGCCAGTAGTCCTGACAGGGCAGATACGCAGTATTTT. It is translated as CASSPDRADTQYF. The whole variable domain, remainder taken from reference TRBV19 and TRBJ2-3, is DGGITQSPKYLFRKEGQNVTLSCEQNLNHDAMYWYRQDPGQGLRLIYYSQIVNDFQKGDIAEGYSVSREKKESFPLTVTSAQKNPTAFYLCASSPDRADTQYFGPGTRLTVL.